This TCR beta chain was found in a study of beta chain features in type 1 diabetes. Study-wide background: Examination covered some 110,000,000 sorted cells spanning all samples.

With V trimmed by 4 bases and J by 5 bases, 9 bases remained unmatched. There are 16 residues in the CDR3. Germline lookup yields CDR1 SGHRS and CDR2 YFSETQ. This clone was counted only a few times. Antigen specificity is unknown. Study results and limitations: PCR might favor shorter templates, equally in patients and controls.

Since all of the isolated RNA was reverse transcribed, expressed TCRB transcripts were what got sequenced. The assay was immunoSEQ multiplex PCR, and TCRdb's table has in-frame clones only and misses some. This repertoire shows roughly 610,000 clones, 15% to 19% found once; its top ten account for approximately 0.099%. The source is a man younger than 35 in good health. The sample taken for sequencing was naive CD4+ T cells from blood. The V and J genes are TRBV5-1 and TRBJ2-2; 9 bases map to TRBD2. CDR3 region: CASSPSGTSRTGELFF. The CDR3 coding sequence is TGCGCCAGCAGCCCCTCCGGGACTAGCCGAACCGGGGAGCTGTTTTTT.